The next 25 T cell receptor beta chains were all read from a single sample in a study of blood T cell repertoires in COVID-19. Only in-frame clones appear in the TCRdb table, and some are missing; sequencing was by immunoSEQ multiplex PCR. This table has about 220,000 clones, 60% to 85% appearing once. Sample: peripheral blood. Every receptor here comes from a woman in her 70s with acute or convalescent COVID-19.

This chain links TRBV27 with TRBJ2-2; no definite D call. The V end was cut by 3 bases, the J end by 5 bases, with 4 bases between. This CDR3 region has 12 residues. The V gene's germline CDR1 is MNHEY and CDR2 SMNVEV (reference sequence). The CDR3 DNA follows: TGTGCCAGCAGTTTCTTTACCGGGGAGCTGTTTTTT. It codes for CASSFFTGELFF.

This clone was seen a handful of times. This chain joins TRBV28 and TRBJ2-1; tentatively, D is TRBD2 (6 bases). CDR3 size: 15 residues. CDR1 and CDR2 (germline): MDHEN, SYDVKM. Trimming removed 5 bases from V and 0 bases from J, with 11 bases in between. The CDR3 region is CASSRLAASYNEQFF. Here the CDR3 DNA reads TGTGCCAGCAGTCGATTAGCGGCCTCCTACAATGAGCAGTTCTTC.

The chain uses TRBV12-5 and TRBJ1-5; 9 bases line up with TRBD1. Per the germline V gene, CDR1 is LGHNT and CDR2 is FRNRAP. V was pared by 6 bases and J by 2 bases, with 5 bases of the junction left unmatched. CDR3 length: 15 residues. CDR3 nucleotides: TGTGCTAGTGGATCGGACAGGGGAGGCAATCAGCCCCAGCATTTT. Protein: CASGSDRGGNQPQHF.

The chain has TRBV7-8 and TRBJ1-3; 7 nucleotides line up with TRBD1. V dropped 1 base and J dropped 0; count of bases not matched to a gene: 3. The CDR3 is 16 residues long. CDR1 SGHVS and CDR2 FQNEAQ come from the germline V gene. The chain's CDR3 is CASSLETGFSGNTIYF. CDR3 bases: TGTGCCAGCAGCTTAGAGACAGGGTTCTCTGGAAACACCATATATTTT.

This clone was observed a handful of times. The rearrangement joins TRBV28 to TRBJ1-5, with TRBD1 as a possible D gene (5 bases). CDR1 is MDHEN, CDR2 SYDVKM, per germline. This CDR3 is built from 14 residues. V lost 6 bases to trimming and J lost 5 bases, with 14 bases between them. CDR3: CASRVQGGDQPQHF. The CDR3 region has the DNA TGTGCCAGCAGGGTTCAGGGTGGAGATCAGCCCCAGCATTTT.

V is TRBV18 and J is TRBJ1-1, with D possibly being TRBD1 (5 bases). This CDR3 is 14 amino acids long. The germline V and J ends were trimmed by 3 bases and 4 bases, with 12 bases remaining between them. Germline V lookup: CDR1 KGHSH, CDR2 LQKENI. CDR3 sequence reads: CASSPPGMPTEAFF. The CDR3 DNA follows: TGTGCCAGCTCACCCCCAGGGATGCCCACTGAAGCTTTCTTT.

The rearrangement links TRBV7-2 to TRBJ1-5; D is unresolved. V lost 3 bases and J 1 base, leaving 7 bases between the germline ends. CDR1 is SGHTA and CDR2 is FQGNSA in the germline V gene. The CDR3 length is 14 residues. The CDR3, as DNA: TGTGCCAGCAGCTTCGCGGGGAGCAATCAGCCCCAGCATTTT. Translating gives CASSFAGSNQPQHF.

The rearrangement links TRBV6-2 or TRBV6-3 to TRBJ1-1; D gene uncertain. Germline CDR1 reads MNHEY; CDR2 reads SVGEGT. Deletions cut 5 bases from V and 1 base from J, with 5 bases between. There are 12 residues in the CDR3. Here the CDR3 reads CASSRRNTEAFF. The CDR3 DNA follows: TGTGCCAGCAGTAGGAGGAACACTGAAGCTTTCTTT.

V is TRBV10-3 and J is TRBJ1-1; D gene unclear. The V and J ends lost 0 bases and 4 bases respectively, with 6 bases between them. CDR1 is ENHRY, CDR2 SYGVKD, per germline. The CDR3 is 13 amino acids. The DNA for the CDR3 is TGTGCCATCAGTGAGTCTAGTGTCACTGAAGCTTTCTTT. Its translation is CAISESSVTEAFF.

The chain combines TRBV9 with TRBJ2-3, with 7 bases matching TRBD2. The germline V gene encodes CDR1 SGDLS and CDR2 YYNGEE. Losses at the gene ends were 4 bases for V and 4 bases for J; bases not matched to a gene: 12. This CDR3 has 16 residues. In DNA form, the CDR3 reads TGTGCCAGCAGCCTTCGGGGGGATCGGTCCCCAGATACGCAGTATTTT. It translates to CASSLRGDRSPDTQYF. The complete variable domain, with remaining parts taken from reference TRBV9 and TRBJ2-3, reads DSGVTQTPKHLITATGQRVTLRCSPRSGDLSVYWYQQSLDQGLQFLIQYYNGEERAKGNILERFSAQQFPDLHSELNLSSLELGDSALYFCASSLRGDRSPDTQYFGPGTRLTVL.

The chain links TRBV7-9 to TRBJ2-1; D gene unclear. CDR3 length: 12 residues. The V end was cut by 6 bases, the J end by 4 bases, with 7 bases between. The germline V gene has CDR1 SEHNR and CDR2 FQNEAQ (reference sequence). The chain's CDR3 is CASSSPYNEQFF. For the CDR3, the DNA is TGTGCCAGCAGTTCCCCATACAATGAGCAGTTCTTC.

This sequence joins TRBV30 and TRBJ1-4, with TRBD1 matching over 7 bases. Per germline, CDR1 GTSNPN and CDR2 SVGIG (reference sequence). V shed 2 bases, J shed 6 bases, and the junction held 6 bases outside the gene matches. This CDR3 comprises 14 residues. In DNA, the CDR3 is TGTGCCTGGAGTATCTCCGGGACAGATGAAAAACTGTTTTTT. It specifies CAWSISGTDEKLFF.

The chain couples TRBV7-6 to TRBJ2-3, with a weak D call TRBD2 (5 bases). Germline loops: CDR1 SGHVS, CDR2 FNYEAQ. V gave up 6 bases and J gave up 0 bases, with 13 bases separating them. This CDR3 has 15 amino acids. Here the CDR3 reads CASSPGGVSTDTQYF. CDR3 coding DNA: TGTGCCAGCAGTCCCGGAGGAGTTAGCACAGATACGCAGTATTTT. The complete variable domain, with remaining parts taken from reference TRBV7-6 and TRBJ2-3, reads GAGVSQSPRYKVTKRGQDVALRCDPISGHVSLYWYRQALGQGPEFLTYFNYEAQQDKSGLPNDRFSAERPEGSISTLTIQRTEQRDSAMYRCASSPGGVSTDTQYFGPGTRLTVL.

The rearrangement uses TRBV11-2 and TRBJ1-6; no firm D call. From germline, CDR1 is SGHAT and CDR2 FQNNGV. V was clipped by 6 bases and J by 0 bases, with 12 bases between them. The CDR3 length is 16 residues. CDR3 in amino acids: CASRNVGDSYNSPLHF. In DNA form, the CDR3 reads TGTGCCAGCAGGAATGTCGGGGACTCCTATAATTCACCCCTCCACTTT.

The V call is TRBV27, the J call TRBJ2-3, with 12 bases aligning to TRBD2. CDR3 length: 16 amino acids. Per the germline V gene, CDR1 is MNHEY and CDR2 is SMNVEV (reference sequence). V shed 2 bases, J shed 9 bases, and the junction held 9 bases outside the gene matches. The CDR3 DNA reads TGTGCCAGCAGTTTACGGCTAGCGGGGGGGCCTGGCACGCAGTATTTT. It translates to CASSLRLAGGPGTQYF.

Only one count was recorded for this clone. This chain joins TRBV28 and TRBJ2-7; 8 nucleotides match TRBD2. The trim removed 10 bases at V and 1 base at J, leaving 12 bases unmatched. CDR1 is MDHEN, CDR2 SYDVKM, per germline. The CDR3 runs to 15 residues. The CDR3 protein is CATLRGGALSYEQYF. In DNA, the CDR3 is TGTGCCACCCTACGGGGGGGAGCTCTTTCCTACGAGCAGTACTTC. The full variable domain, in which reference TRBV28 and TRBJ2-7 provide the parts outside the CDR3, is DVKVTQSSRYLVKRTGEKVFLECVQDMDHENMFWYRQDPGLGLRLIYFSYDVKMKEKGDIPEGYSVSREKKERFSLILESASTNQTSMYLCATLRGGALSYEQYFGPGTRLTVT.

The rearrangement links TRBV9 to TRBJ2-2, with TRBD2 matching 7 bases. Germline V lookup: CDR1 SGDLS, CDR2 YYNGEE. With 4 bases clipped from V and 2 bases from J, the junction kept 5 bases outside the gene matches. The CDR3 covers 15 residues. The chain's CDR3 is CASSPRLANTGELFF. In DNA, the CDR3 is TGTGCCAGCAGCCCACGACTAGCTAACACCGGGGAGCTGTTTTTT.

This clone was counted a few times. J is TRBJ2-7 and V is TRBV3-1 (or the pseudogene TRBV3-2); TRBD1 is a possible D gene (6 bases). This CDR3 comprises 13 residues. Germline V gives CDR1 LGHDT, CDR2 YNNKEL (reference sequence). Trimming took off 4 bases at V and 3 bases at J, with 10 bases between the two ends. The CDR3 loop is CASSRLGGYEQYF. CDR3 sequence (DNA): TGTGCCAGCAGCCGGCTAGGGGGCTACGAGCAGTACTTC.

The gene calls are TRBV5-5 and TRBJ2-6; weak D call: TRBD1 (5 bases). The CDR3 contains 19 residues. Germline V gene sequence: CDR1 SGHKS, CDR2 YYEKEE (reference sequence). Trimming took 0 bases from V and 4 from J, leaving 20 bases between them. In DNA, the CDR3 is TGTGCCAGCAGCTTGGGAATACAGGTCGTTTTTGCCGGGGCCAACGTCCTGACTTTC. This translates into CASSLGIQVVFAGANVLTF.

J is TRBJ1-4 and V is TRBV19, with 8 nucleotides matching TRBD1. The CDR3 has 14 residues. The V segment lost 5 bases and the J segment 5 bases; nucleotides outside the gene matches: 4. Per germline, CDR1 LNHDA and CDR2 SQIVND (reference sequence). The CDR3 region has the DNA TGTGCCAGTAGTGGACAGGGAGCAAATGAAAAACTGTTTTTT. Translating it yields CASSGQGANEKLFF.

This chain joins TRBV30 and TRBJ1-1; unclear D gene. CDR1 and CDR2 (germline): GTSNPN, SVGIG (reference sequence). The CDR3 loop spans 13 amino acids. Trimming pared 5 bases from V and 2 bases from J, leaving 12 bases between. CDR3 protein: CAWARGVNTEAFF. The CDR3 bases are TGTGCCTGGGCCCGGGGAGTTAACACTGAAGCTTTCTTT.

V and J are TRBV19 and TRBJ1-5; no clear D gene. The germline gives CDR1 LNHDA, CDR2 SQIVND (reference sequence). The V end lost 7 bases, the J end lost 5 bases, and 12 bases lay between the germline ends. There are 13 residues in the CDR3. The CDR3 is CASNRGRDQPQHF. In DNA, the CDR3 is TGTGCCAGTAACCGGGGTAGGGATCAGCCCCAGCATTTT.

The CDR3 region is CASSYITGIDTQYF. The CDR3 DNA is TGTGCCAGCAGTTACATAACAGGGATAGATACGCAGTATTTT. The chain couples TRBV6-6 to TRBJ2-3; tentatively, D is TRBD1 (6 bases). The CDR3 loop spans 14 amino acids. The germline V and J ends were trimmed by 2 bases and 5 bases, with 11 bases remaining between them. Germline V lookup: CDR1 MNHNY, CDR2 SVGAGI (reference sequence).

The rearrangement links TRBV30 to TRBJ2-3, with 8 bases aligning to TRBD1. Trimming removed 7 bases from V and 4 bases from J; junction bases left unmatched: 4. The CDR3 totals 12 residues. The V gene's germline CDR1 is GTSNPN and CDR2 SVGIG (reference sequence). The CDR3 sequence is CASRQGPDTQYF. The CDR3 DNA sequence: TGTGCCTCACGACAGGGGCCAGATACGCAGTATTTT.

This clone was seen only once. The chain carries TRBV7-2 and TRBJ1-1, with unresolved D. The V end lost 2 bases, the J end lost 3 bases, and 7 bases lay between the germline ends. This CDR3 contains 13 residues. Germline assignment: CDR1 SGHTA and CDR2 FQGNSA. Written as DNA, the CDR3 is TGTGCCAGCAGCTTATCACTGTACACTGAAGCTTTCTTT. Its translation is CASSLSLYTEAFF.